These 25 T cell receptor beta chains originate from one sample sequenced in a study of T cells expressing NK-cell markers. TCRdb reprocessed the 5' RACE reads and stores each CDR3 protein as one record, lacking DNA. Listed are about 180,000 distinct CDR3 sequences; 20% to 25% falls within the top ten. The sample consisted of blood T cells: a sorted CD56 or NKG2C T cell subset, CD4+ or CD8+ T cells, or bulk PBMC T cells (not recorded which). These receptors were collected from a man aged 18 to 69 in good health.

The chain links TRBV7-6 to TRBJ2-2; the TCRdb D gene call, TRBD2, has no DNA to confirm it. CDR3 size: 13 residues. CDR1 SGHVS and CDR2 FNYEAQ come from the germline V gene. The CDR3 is CASSRLGLPALFF.

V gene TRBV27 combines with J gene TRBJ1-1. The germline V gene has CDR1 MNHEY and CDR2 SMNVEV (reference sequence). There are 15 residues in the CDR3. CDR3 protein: CASSSQWAVGTEAFF.

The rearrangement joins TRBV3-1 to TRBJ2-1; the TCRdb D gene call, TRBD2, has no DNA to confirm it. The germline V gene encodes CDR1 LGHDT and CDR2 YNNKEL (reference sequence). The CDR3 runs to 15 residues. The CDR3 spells CASSHFSGGYNEQFF.

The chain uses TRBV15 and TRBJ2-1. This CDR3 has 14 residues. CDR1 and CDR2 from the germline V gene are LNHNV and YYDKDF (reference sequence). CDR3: CATSRGLGYNEQFF.

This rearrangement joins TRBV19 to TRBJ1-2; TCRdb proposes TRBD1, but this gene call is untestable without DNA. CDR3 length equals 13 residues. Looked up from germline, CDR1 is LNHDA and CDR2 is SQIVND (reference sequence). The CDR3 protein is CASIGTVGYGYTF.

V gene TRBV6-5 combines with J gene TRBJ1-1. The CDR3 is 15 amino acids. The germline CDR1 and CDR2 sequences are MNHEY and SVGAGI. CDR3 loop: CASSYSDIRDTEAFF.

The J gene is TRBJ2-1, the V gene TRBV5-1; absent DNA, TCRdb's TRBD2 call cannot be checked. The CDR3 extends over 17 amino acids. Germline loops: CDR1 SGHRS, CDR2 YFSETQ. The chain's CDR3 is CASSLSSGGISYNEQFF.

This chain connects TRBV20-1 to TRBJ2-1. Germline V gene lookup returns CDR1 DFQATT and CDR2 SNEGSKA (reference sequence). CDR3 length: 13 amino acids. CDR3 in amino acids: CSATGANYNEQFF.

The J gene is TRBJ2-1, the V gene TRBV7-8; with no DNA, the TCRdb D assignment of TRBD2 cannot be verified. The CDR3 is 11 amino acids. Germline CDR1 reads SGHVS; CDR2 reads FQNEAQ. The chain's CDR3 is CASRQAHEQFF.

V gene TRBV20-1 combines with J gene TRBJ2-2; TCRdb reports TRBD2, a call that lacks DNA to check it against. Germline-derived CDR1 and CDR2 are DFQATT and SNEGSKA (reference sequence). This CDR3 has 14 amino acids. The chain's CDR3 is CSARSRGGARELFF.

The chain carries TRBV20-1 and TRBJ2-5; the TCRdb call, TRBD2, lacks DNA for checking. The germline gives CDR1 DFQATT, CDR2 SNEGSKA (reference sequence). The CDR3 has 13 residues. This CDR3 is CSAIGGTPKTQYF.

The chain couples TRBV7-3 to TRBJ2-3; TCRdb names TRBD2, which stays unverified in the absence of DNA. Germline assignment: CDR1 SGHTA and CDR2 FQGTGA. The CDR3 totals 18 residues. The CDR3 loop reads CASTLMGTSPPSTDTQYF. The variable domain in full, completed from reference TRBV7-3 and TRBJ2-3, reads GAGVSQTPSNKVTEKGKYVELRCDPISGHTALYWYRQSLGQGPEFLIYFQGTGAADDSGLPNDRFFAVRPEGSVSTLKIQRTERGDSAVYLCASTLMGTSPPSTDTQYFGPGTRLTVL.

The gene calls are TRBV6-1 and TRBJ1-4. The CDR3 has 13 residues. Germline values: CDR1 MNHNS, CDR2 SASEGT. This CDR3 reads CASSGAAGEKLFF.

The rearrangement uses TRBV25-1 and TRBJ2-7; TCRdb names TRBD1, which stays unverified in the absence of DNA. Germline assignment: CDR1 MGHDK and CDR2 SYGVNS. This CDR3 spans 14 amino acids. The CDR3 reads CASSEDRVVDEQYF.

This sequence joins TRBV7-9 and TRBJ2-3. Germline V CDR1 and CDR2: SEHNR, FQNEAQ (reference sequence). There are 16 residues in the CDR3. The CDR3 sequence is CASSLGFGELRDTQYF.

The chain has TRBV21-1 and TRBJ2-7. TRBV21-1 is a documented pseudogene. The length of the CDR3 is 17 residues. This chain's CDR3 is CASSKGVETGSAYEQYF.

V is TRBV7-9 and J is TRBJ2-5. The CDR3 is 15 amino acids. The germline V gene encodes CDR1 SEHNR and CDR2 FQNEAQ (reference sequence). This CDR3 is CASSSLYRDQETQYF.

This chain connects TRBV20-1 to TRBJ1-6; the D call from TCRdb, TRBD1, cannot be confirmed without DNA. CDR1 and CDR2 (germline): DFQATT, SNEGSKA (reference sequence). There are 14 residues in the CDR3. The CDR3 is CSASLGADNSPLHF.

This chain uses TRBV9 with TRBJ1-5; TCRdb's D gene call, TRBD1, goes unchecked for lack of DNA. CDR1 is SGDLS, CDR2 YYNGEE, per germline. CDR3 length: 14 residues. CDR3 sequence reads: CASSVQGGNQPQHF.

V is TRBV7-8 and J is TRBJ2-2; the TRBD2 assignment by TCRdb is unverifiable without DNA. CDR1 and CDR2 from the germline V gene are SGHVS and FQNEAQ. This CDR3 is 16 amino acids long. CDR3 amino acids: CASSRLGLLGTGELFF. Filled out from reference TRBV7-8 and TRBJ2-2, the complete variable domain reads GAGVSQSPRYKVAKRGQDVALRCDPISGHVSLFWYQQALGQGPEFLTYFQNEAQLDKSGLPSDRFFAERPEGSVSTLKIQRTQQEDSAVYLCASSRLGLLGTGELFFGEGSRLTVL.

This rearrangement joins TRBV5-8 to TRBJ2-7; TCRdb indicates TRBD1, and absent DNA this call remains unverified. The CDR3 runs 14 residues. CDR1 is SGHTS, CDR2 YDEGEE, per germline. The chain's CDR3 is CASSLGHRGNEQYF.

CDR3 sequence: CASSEGRNTEAFF. V gene TRBV5-1 combines with J gene TRBJ1-1. This CDR3 is 13 amino acids long. Per the germline V gene, CDR1 is SGHRS and CDR2 is YFSETQ.

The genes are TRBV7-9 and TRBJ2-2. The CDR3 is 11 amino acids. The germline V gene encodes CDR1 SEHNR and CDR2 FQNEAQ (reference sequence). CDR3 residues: CASSFDGELFF.

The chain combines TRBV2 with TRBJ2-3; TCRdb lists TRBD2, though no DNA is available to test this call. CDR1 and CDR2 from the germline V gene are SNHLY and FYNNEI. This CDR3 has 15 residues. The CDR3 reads CASSERLAVTDTQYF.

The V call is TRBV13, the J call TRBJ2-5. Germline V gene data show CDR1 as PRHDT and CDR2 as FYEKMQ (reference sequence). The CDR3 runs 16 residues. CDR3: CASSLGLEQIQETQYF.